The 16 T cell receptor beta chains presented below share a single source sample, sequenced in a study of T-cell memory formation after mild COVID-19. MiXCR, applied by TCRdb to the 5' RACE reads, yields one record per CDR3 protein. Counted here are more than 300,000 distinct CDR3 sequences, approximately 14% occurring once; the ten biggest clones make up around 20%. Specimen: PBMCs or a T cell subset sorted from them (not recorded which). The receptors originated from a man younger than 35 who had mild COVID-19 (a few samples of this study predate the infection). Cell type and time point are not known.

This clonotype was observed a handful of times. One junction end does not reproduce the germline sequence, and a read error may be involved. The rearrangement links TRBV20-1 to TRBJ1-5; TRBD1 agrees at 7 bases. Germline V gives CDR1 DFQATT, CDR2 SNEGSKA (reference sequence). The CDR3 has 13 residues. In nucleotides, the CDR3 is TGCAGCGCTAGGGGGCAGGTGAATCAGCCCCAGCATTTT. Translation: CSARGQVNQPQHF.

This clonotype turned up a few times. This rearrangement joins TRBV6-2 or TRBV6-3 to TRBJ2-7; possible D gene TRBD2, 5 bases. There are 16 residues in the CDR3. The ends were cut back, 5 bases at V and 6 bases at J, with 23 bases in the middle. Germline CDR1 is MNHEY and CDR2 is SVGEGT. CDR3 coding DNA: TGTGCCAGCAGTCGACCCCACCAGACACCGCGGGCCGAGCAGTACGTC. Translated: CASSRPHQTPRAEQYV.

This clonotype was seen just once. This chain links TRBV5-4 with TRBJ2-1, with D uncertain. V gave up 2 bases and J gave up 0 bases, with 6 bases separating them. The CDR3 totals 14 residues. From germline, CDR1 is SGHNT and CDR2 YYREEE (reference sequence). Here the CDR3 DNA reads TGTGCCAGCAGCTTCAGGCTCTCCTACAATGAGCAGTTCTTC. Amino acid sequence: CASSFRLSYNEQFF.

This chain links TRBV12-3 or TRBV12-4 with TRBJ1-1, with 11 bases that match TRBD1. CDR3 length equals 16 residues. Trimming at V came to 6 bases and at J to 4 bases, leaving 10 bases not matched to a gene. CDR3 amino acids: CASSPNPGQGGTEAFF. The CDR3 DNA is TGTGCCAGCAGCCCCAATCCGGGACAGGGGGGCACTGAAGCTTTCTTT.

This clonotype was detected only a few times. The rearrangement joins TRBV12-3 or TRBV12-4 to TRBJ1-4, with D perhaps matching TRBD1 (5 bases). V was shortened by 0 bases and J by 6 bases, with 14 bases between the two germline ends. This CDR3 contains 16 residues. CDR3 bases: TGTGCCAGCAGTTTAGCGCGCGGGGGGGGAGATGAAAAACTGTTTTTT. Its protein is CASSLARGGGDEKLFF.

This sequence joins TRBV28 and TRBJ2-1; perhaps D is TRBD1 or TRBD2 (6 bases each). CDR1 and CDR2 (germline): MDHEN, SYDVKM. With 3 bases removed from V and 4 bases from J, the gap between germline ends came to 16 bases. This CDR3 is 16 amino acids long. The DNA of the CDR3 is TGTGCCAGCAGTTTTGGACGGGGGCCGAGGTACAATGAGCAGTTCTTC. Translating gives CASSFGRGPRYNEQFF.

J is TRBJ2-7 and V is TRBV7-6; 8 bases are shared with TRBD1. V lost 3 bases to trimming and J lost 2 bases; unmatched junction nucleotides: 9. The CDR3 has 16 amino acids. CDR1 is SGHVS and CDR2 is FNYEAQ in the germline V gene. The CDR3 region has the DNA TGTGCCAGCAGCTTGCAAGTCGGGACAGGCGCCTACGAGCAGTACTTC. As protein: CASSLQVGTGAYEQYF.

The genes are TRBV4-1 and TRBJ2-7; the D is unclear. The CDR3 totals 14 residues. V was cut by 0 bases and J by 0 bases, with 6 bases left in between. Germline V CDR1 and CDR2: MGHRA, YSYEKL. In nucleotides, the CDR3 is TGCGCCAGCAGCCAAGAGATCATCTCCTACGAGCAGTACTTC. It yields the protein CASSQEIISYEQYF.

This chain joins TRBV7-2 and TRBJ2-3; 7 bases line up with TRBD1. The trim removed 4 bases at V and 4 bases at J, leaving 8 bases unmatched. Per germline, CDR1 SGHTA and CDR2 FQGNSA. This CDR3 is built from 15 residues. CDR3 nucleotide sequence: TGTGCCAGCAGCTCCTGGACAGGCTTGGCAGATACGCAGTATTTT. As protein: CASSSWTGLADTQYF. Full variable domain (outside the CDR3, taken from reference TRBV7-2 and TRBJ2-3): GAGVSQSPSNKVTEKGKDVELRCDPISGHTALYWYRQSLGQGLEFLIYFQGNSAPDKSGLPSDRFSAERTGGSVSTLTIQRTQQEDSAVYLCASSSWTGLADTQYFGPGTRLTVL.

As DNA, the CDR3 is TGTGCCAGCAGCGGCACCGGGACAGGGATCCCCGGGGAGCTGTTTTTT. This translates into CASSGTGTGIPGELFF. The chain employs TRBV7-2 and TRBJ2-2; 9 bases fit TRBD1. The length of the CDR3 is 16 residues. Unmatched junction bases numbered 10, after V lost 5 bases and J lost 6 bases. The V gene's germline CDR1 is SGHTA and CDR2 FQGNSA.

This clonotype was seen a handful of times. The DNA of the CDR3 is TGCAGCGTTGAAGGTGCGACAGGGGACTCCTACGAGCAGTACTTC. Translation gives CSVEGATGDSYEQYF. The gene calls are TRBV29-1 and TRBJ2-7; 8 bases are a match to TRBD1. The germline CDR1 and CDR2 sequences are SQVTM and ANQGSEA. V was clipped by 1 base and J by 0 bases; unmatched bases: 5. The CDR3 has 15 amino acids.

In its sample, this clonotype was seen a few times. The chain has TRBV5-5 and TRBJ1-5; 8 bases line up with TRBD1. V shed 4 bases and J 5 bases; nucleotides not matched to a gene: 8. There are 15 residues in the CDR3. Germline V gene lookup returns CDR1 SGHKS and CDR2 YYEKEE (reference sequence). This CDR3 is CASSARTGWDQPQHF. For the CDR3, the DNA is TGTGCCAGCAGCGCCAGGACAGGGTGGGATCAGCCCCAGCATTTT.

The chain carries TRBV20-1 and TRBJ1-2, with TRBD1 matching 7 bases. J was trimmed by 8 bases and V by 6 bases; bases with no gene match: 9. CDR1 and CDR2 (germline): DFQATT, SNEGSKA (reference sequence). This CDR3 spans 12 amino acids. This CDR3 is CSARQGMDGYTF. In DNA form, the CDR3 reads TGCAGTGCGCGACAGGGAATGGACGGCTACACCTTC.

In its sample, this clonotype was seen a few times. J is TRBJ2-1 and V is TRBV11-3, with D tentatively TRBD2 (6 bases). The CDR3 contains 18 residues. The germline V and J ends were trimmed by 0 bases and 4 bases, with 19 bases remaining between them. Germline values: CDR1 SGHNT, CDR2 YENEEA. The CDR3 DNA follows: TGTGCCAGCAGCTTAGATCACTCCGGGACTTCCCGTTACAATGAGCAGTTCTTC. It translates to CASSLDHSGTSRYNEQFF.

CDR3 protein: CASSVGGGTQYF. The CDR3 DNA reads TGCGCCAGCAGTGTCGGAGGTGGTACGCAGTATTTT. This chain joins TRBV10-1 and TRBJ2-3, with D possibly TRBD2 on 5 matching bases. The ends were cut back, 4 bases at V and 8 bases at J, with 10 bases in the middle. The CDR3 sequence is 12 residues long. The germline V gene has CDR1 WNHNN and CDR2 SYGVQD (reference sequence).

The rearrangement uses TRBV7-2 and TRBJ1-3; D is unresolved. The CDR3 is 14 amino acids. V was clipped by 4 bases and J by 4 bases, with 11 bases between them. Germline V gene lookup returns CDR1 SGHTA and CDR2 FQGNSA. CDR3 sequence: CASSSARPGNTIYF. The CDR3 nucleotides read TGTGCCAGCAGCTCCGCCAGGCCAGGAAACACCATATATTTT.